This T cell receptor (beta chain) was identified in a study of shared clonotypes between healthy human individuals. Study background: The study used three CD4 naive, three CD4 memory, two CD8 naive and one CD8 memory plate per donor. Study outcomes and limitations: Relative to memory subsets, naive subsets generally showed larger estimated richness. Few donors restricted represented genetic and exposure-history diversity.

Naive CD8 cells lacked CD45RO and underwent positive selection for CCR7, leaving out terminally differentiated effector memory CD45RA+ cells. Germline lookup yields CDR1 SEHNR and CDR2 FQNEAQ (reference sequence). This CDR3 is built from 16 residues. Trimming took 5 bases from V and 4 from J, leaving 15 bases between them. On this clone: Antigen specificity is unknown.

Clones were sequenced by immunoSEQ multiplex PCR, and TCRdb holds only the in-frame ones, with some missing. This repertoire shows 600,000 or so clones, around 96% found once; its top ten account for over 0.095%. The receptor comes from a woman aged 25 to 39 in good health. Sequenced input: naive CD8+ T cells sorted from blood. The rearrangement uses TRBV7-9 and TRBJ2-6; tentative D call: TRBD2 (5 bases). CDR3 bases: TGTGCCAGCAGCCCCCCAGGCGGGCCCGGGGCCAACGTCCTGACTTTC. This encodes CASSPPGGPGANVLTF.